This entry features one T cell receptor beta chain sequence. The data originate from a study of control samples from healthy donors and cancer patients. Profiling relied on immunoSEQ multiplex PCR, and the TCRdb table lists in-frame clones only, not all of them. The sample comprises 75,000 to 95,000 clones, 90% of which are singletons, and 3.5% to 4.5% rests with the top ten. The CDR3 covers 12 residues. Germline V gives CDR1 SGHVS, CDR2 FNYEAQ. Trimming took 1 base from V and 8 from J, leaving 8 bases between them. Source material: blood. The V gene is TRBV7-6, the J gene TRBJ1-1; weak D call: TRBD1 (5 bases). This receptor was obtained from a woman younger than 30 in good health. CDR3 coding DNA: TGTGCCAGCAGCTTAGGCGGACAAGAAGCTTTCTTT. This encodes CASSLGGQEAFF.